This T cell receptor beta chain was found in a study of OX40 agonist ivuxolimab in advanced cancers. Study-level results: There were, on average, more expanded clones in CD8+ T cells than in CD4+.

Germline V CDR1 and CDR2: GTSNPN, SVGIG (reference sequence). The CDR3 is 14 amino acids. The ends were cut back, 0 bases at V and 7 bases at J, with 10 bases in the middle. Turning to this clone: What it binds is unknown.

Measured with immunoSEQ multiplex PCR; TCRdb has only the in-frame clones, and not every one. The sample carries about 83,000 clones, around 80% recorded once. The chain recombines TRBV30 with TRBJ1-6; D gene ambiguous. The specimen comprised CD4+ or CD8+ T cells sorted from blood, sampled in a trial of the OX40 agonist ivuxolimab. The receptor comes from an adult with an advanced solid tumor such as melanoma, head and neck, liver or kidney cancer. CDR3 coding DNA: TGTGCCTGGAGTGTAACCACCAAGAATTCACCCCTCCACTTT. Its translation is CAWSVTTKNSPLHF.